Here is one T cell receptor (beta chain) with its context. The entry originates in a study of blood T cell repertoires in COVID-19. Study-level background: Spain, Italy and the United States supplied samples that represented acute and convalescent COVID-19. T cells, B-cell-depleted T cells, or PBMCs supplied cDNA or gDNA.

Method: immunoSEQ multiplex PCR; TCRdb's copy keeps in-frame clones and lacks some. The repertoire holds 150,000 to 200,000 clones, with just under 90% as singletons. The V end was cut by 7 bases, the J end by 1 base, with 11 bases between. CDR1 and CDR2 from the germline V gene are MNHEY and SVGAGI. This CDR3 contains 13 residues. Specimen: peripheral blood. This chain links TRBV6-5 with TRBJ2-7; D is undetermined. This TCR was recovered from a woman aged 18-29 years who had recovered from COVID-19. The CDR3 loop is CASTRVDSYEQYF. Here the CDR3 DNA reads TGTGCCAGCACCCGGGTCGATTCCTACGAGCAGTACTTC.